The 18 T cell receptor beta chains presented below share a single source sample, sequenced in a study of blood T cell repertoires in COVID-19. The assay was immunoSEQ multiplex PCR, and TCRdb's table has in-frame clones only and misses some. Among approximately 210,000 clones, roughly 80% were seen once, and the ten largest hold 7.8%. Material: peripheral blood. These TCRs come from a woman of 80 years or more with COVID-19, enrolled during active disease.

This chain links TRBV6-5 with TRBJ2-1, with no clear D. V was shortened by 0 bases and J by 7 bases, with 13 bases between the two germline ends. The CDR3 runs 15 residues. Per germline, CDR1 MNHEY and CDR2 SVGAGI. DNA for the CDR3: TGTGCCAGCAGTTACTCGAGTCCTAGGCGTAATGAGCAGTTCTTC. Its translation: CASSYSSPRRNEQFF.

The CDR3 nucleotides are TGTGCTAGTGGCCGGGGACAGGGGGGATCTAATCAGCCCCAGCATTTT. It specifies CASGRGQGGSNQPQHF. J is TRBJ1-5 and V is TRBV12-5; 11 bases align to TRBD1. The germline gives CDR1 LGHNT, CDR2 FRNRAP. There are 16 residues in the CDR3. V gave up 6 bases and J gave up 4 bases; unmatched junction bases: 8.

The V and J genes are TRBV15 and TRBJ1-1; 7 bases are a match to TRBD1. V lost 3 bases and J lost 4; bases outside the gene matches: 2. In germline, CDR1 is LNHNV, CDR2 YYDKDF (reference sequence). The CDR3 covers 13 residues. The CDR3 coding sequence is TGTGCCACCAGCAGGCGGGACAGCACTGAAGCTTTCTTT. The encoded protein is CATSRRDSTEAFF.

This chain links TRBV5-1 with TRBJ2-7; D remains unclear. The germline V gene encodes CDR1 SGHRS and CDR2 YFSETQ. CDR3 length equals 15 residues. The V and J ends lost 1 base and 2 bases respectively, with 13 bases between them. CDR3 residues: CASSLRSPIAYEQYF. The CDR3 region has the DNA TGCGCCAGCAGCTTGAGGAGTCCTATCGCCTACGAGCAGTACTTC.

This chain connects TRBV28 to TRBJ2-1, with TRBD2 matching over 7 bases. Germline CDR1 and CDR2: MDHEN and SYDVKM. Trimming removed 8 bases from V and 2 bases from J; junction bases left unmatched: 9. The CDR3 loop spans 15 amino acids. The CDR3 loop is CASLTTSWTYNEQFF. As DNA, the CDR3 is TGTGCCAGCCTAACGACTAGCTGGACCTACAATGAGCAGTTCTTC.

This chain's CDR3 is CASSLEAQPQHF. As DNA, the CDR3 is TGTGCCAGCAGCTTAGAGGCTCAGCCCCAGCATTTT. The chain employs TRBV11-2 and TRBJ1-5; unclear D gene. CDR1 is SGHAT, CDR2 FQNNGV, per germline. This CDR3 spans 12 amino acids. The V and J ends lost 0 bases and 6 bases respectively, with 3 bases between them.

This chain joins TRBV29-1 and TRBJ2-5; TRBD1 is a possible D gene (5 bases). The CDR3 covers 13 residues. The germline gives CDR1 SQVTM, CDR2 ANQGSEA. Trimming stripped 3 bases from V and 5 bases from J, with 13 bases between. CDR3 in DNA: TGCAGCGTTGATAGGGGTGGGGTTGAGACCCAGTACTTC. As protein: CSVDRGGVETQYF.

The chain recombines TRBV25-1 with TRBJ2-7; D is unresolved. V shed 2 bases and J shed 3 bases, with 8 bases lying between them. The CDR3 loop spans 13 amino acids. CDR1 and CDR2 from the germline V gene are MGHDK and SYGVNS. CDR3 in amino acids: CASSEDSIYEQYF. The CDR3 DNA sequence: TGTGCCAGCAGTGAAGACTCAATCTACGAGCAGTACTTC.

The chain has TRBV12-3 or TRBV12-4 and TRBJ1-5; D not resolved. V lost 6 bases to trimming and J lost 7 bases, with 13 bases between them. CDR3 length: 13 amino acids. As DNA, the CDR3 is TGTGCCAGCAGAACCATATCGGGACAGCCCCAGCATTTT. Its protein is CASRTISGQPQHF.

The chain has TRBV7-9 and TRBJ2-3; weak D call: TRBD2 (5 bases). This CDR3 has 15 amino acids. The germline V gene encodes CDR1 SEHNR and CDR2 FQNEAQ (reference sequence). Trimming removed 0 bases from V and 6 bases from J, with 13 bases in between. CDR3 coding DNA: TGTGCCAGCAGCTTAGCTAGCGCCAGAGTTGATACGCAGTATTTT. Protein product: CASSLASARVDTQYF. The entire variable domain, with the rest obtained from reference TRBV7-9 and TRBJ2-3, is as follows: DTGVSQNPRHKITKRGQNVTFRCDPISEHNRLYWYRQTLGQGPEFLTYFQNEAQLEKSRLLSDRFSAERPKGSFSTLEIQRTEQGDSAMYLCASSLASARVDTQYFGPGTRLTVL.

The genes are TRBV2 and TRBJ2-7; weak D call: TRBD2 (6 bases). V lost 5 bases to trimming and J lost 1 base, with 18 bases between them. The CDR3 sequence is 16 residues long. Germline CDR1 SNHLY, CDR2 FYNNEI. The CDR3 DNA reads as TGTGCCAGCAGTTTGGAGGGAGGCGGTCATTCCTACGAGCAGTACTTC. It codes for CASSLEGGGHSYEQYF.

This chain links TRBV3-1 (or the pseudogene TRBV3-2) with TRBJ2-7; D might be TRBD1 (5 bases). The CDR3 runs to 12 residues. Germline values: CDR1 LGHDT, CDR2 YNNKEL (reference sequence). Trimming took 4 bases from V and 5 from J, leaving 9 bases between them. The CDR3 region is CASSPAGNEQYF. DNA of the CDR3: TGTGCCAGCAGCCCAGCAGGGAACGAGCAGTACTTC.

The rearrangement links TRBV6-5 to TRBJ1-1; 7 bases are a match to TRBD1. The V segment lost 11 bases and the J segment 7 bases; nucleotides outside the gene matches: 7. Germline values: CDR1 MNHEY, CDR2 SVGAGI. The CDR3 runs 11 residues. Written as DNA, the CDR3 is TGTGCCGGTTGGGGACAGCTTGAAGCTTTCTTT. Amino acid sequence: CAGWGQLEAFF.

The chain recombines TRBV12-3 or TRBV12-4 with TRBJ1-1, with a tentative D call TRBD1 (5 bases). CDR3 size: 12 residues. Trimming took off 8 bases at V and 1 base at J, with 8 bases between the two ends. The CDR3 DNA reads TGTGCCAGCCAGGGTGCGAACACTGAAGCTTTCTTT. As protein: CASQGANTEAFF.

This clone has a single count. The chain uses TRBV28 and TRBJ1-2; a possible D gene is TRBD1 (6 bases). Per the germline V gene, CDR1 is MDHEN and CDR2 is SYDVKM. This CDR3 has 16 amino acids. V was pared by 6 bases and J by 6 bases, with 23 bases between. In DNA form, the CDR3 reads TGTGCCAGCAGGGCCCCTCGGGGGGCTCAGTGGCATGGCTACACCTTC. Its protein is CASRAPRGAQWHGYTF.

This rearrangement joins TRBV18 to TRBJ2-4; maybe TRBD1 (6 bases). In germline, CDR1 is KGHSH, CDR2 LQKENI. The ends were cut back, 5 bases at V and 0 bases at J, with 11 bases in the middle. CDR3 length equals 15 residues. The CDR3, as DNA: TGTGCCAGCTCAGACGACAGGAGAGCCAAAAACATTCAGTACTTC. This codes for CASSDDRRAKNIQYF. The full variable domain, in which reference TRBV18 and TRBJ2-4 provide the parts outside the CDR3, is NAGVMQNPRHLVRRRGQEARLRCSPMKGHSHVYWYRQLPEEGLKFMVYLQKENIIDESGMPKERFSAEFPKEGPSILRIQQVVRGDSAAYFCASSDDRRAKNIQYFGAGTRLSVL.

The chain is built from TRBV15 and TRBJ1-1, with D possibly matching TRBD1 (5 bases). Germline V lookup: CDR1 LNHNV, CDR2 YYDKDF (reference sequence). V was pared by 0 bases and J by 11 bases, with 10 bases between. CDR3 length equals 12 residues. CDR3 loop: CATSRDQGDAFF. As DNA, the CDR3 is TGTGCCACCAGCAGAGATCAAGGGGATGCTTTCTTT. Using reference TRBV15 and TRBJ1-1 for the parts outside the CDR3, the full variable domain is DAMVIQNPRYQVTQFGKPVTLSCSQTLNHNVMYWYQQKSSQAPKLLFHYYDKDFNNEADTPDNFQSRRPNTSFCFLDIRSPGLGDTAMYLCATSRDQGDAFFGQGTRLTVV.

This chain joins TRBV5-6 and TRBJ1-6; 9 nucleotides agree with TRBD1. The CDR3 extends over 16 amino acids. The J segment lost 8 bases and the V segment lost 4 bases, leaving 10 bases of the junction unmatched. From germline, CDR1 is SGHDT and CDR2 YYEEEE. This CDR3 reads CASSLRWTGEYSPLHF. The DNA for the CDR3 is TGTGCCAGCAGCCTGAGGTGGACAGGGGAATATTCACCCCTCCACTTT. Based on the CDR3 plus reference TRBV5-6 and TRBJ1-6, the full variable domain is DAGVTQSPTHLIKTRGQQVTLRCSPKSGHDTVSWYQQALGQGPQFIFQYYEEEERQRGNFPDRFSGHQFPNYSSELNVNALLLGDSALYLCASSLRWTGEYSPLHFGNGTRLTVT.